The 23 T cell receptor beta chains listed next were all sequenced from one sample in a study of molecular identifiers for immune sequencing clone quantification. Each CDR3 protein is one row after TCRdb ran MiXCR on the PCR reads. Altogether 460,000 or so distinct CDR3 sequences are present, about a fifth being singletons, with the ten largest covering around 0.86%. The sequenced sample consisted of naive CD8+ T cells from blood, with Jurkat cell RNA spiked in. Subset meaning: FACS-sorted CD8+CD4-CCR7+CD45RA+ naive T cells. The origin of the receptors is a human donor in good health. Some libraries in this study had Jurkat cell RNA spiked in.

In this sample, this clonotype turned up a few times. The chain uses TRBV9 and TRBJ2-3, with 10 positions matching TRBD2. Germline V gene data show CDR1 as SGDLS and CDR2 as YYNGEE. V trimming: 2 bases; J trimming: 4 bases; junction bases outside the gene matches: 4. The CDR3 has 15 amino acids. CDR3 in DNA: TGTGCCAGCAGCGTGGGACTAGCGAGCTCAGATACGCAGTATTTT. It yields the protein CASSVGLASSDTQYF.

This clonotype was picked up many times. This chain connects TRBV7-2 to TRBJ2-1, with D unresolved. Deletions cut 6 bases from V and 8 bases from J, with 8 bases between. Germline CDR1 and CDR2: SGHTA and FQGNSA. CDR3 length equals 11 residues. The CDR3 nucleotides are TGTGCCAGCAGTTCAGACCATGAGCAGTTCTTC. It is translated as CASSSDHEQFF.

The CDR3 spells CASSSTETSYEQYF. CDR3 DNA sequence: TGTGCCAGCAGCTCCACGGAGACCTCCTACGAGCAGTACTTC. This chain connects TRBV13 to TRBJ2-7; D uncertain. The V gene lost 4 bases and the J gene lost 0 bases, with 10 bases spanning the gap. CDR1 PRHDT and CDR2 FYEKMQ come from the germline V gene (reference sequence). This CDR3 has 14 amino acids.

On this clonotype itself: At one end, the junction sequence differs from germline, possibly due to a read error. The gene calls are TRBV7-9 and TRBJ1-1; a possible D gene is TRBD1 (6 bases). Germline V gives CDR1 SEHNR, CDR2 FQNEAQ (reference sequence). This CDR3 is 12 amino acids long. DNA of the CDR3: TGTGCCAGCAGCTTGGGGGACACTGAAGCTCTCTTT. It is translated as CASSLGDTEALF.

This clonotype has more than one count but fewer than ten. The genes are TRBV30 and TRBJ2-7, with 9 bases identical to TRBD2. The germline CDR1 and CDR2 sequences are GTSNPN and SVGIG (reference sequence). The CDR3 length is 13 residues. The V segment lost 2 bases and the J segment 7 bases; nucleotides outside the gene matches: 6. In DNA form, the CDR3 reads TGTGCCTGGAGTATAGCGGGAGTGGGAGAGCAGTACTTC. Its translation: CAWSIAGVGEQYF.

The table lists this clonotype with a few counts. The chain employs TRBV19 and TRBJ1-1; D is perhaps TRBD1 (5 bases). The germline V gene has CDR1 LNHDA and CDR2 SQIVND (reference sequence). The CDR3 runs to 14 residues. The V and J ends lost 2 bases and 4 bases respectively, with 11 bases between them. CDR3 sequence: CASSIPGGSTEAFF. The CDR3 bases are TGTGCCAGTAGTATACCCGGGGGTAGCACTGAAGCTTTCTTT.

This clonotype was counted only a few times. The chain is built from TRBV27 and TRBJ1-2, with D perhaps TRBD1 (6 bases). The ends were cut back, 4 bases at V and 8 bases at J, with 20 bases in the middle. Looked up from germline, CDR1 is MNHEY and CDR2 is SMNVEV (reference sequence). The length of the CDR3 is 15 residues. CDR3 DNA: TGTGCCAGCAGTTCCCGAAACAGGGCGGAAAGAGGCTACACCTTC. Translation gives CASSSRNRAERGYTF.

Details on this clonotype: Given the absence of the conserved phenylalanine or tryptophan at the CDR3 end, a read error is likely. CDR3 sequence reads: CASSTKRDPRTYNEQFL. The CDR3 DNA is TGTGCCAGCAGTACTAAGCGGGACCCCCGGACTTACAATGAGCAGTTCCTC. The gene calls are TRBV12-3 or TRBV12-4 and TRBJ2-1; 7 bases agree with TRBD2. CDR3 length equals 17 residues. V lost 5 bases and J lost 4; bases outside the gene matches: 14.

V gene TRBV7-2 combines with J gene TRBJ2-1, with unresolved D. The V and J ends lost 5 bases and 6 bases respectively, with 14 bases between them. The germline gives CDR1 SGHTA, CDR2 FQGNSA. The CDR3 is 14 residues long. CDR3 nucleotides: TGTGCCAGCAGCCCAAGCCCGGGCGGCAATGAGCAGTTCTTC. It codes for CASSPSPGGNEQFF.

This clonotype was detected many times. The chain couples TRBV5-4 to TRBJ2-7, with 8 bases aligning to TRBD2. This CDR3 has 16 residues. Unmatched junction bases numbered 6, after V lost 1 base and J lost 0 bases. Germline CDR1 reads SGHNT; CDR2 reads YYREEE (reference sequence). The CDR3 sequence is CASSLPSGYLSYEQYF. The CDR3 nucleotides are TGTGCCAGCAGCTTGCCTAGCGGGTACCTCTCCTACGAGCAGTACTTC.

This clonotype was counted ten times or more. The chain's CDR3 is CASSRGDQPQHF. CDR3 DNA: TGTGCCAGCAGCAGGGGAGATCAGCCCCAGCATTTT. The genes are TRBV5-6 and TRBJ1-5, with D perhaps matching TRBD1 (5 bases). The length of the CDR3 is 12 residues. Trimming left V 4 bases short and J 5 bases short, with 7 bases between. Germline V CDR1 and CDR2: SGHDT, YYEEEE.

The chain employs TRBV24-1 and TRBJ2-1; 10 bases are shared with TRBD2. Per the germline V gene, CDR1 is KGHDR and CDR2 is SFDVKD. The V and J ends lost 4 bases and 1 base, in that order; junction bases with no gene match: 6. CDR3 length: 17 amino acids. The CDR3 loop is CATSEEREGLSYNEQFF. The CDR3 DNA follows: TGTGCCACCAGTGAGGAGCGGGAGGGCCTTTCCTACAATGAGCAGTTCTTC.

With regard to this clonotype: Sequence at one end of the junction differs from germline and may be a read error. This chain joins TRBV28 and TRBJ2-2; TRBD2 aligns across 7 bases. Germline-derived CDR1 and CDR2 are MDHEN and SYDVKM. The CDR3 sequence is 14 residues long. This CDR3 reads CASSWGGWSGELSF. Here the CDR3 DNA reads TGTGCCAGCAGTTGGGGAGGGTGGAGCGGGGAGCTGTCTTTT.

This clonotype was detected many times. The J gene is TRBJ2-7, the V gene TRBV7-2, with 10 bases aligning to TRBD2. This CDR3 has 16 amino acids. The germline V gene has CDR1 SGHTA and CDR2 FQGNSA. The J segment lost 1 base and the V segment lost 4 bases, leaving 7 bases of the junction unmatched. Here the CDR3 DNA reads TGTGCCAGCAGCTCGCCCACTAGCGGGGAATCCTACGAGCAGTACTTC. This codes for CASSSPTSGESYEQYF.

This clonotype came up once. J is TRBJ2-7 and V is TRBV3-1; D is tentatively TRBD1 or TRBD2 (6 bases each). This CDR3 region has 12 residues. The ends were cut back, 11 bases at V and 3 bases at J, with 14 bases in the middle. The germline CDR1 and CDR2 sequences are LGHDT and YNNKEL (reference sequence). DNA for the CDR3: TGTGCCCGCGGGACAAGGGGCTACGAGCAGTACTTC. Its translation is CARGTRGYEQYF.

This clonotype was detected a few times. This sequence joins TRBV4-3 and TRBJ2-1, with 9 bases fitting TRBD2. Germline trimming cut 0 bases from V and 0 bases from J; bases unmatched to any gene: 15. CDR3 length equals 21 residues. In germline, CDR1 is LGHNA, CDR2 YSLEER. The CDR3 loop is CASSQDFRTSAISRSYNEQFF. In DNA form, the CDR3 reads TGCGCCAGCAGCCAAGATTTCCGGACTAGCGCCATTAGTCGCTCCTACAATGAGCAGTTCTTC.

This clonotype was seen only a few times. The CDR3 protein is CASSVDGSSTDTQYF. CDR3 DNA: TGTGCCAGCAGCGTAGACGGGAGTTCCACAGATACGCAGTATTTT. The chain employs TRBV9 and TRBJ2-3; D possibly corresponds to TRBD2 (6 bases). The CDR3 loop spans 15 amino acids. The germline V gene has CDR1 SGDLS and CDR2 YYNGEE. With 0 bases removed from V and 2 bases from J, the gap between germline ends came to 10 bases.

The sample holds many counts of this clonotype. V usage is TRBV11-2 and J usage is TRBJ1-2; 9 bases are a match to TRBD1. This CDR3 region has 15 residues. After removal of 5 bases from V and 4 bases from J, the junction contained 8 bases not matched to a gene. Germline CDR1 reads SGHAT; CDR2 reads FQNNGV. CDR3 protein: CASSPGQGNVYGYTF. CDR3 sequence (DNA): TGTGCCAGCAGCCCAGGACAGGGGAATGTCTATGGCTACACCTTC.

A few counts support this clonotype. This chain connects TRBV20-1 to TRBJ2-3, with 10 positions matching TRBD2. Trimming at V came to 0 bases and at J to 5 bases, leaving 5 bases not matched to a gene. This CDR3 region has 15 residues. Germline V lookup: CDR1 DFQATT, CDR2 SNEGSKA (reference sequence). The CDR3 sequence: CSARDLRLAGDTQYF. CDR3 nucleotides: TGCAGTGCTAGAGATTTGAGACTAGCGGGAGATACGCAGTATTTT.

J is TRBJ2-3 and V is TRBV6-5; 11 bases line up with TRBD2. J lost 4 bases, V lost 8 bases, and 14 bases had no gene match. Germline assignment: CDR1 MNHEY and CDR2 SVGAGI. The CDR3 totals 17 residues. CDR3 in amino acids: CASGTPPTSGTSDTQYF. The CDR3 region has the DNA TGTGCCAGCGGCACCCCACCGACTAGCGGGACGTCAGATACGCAGTATTTT.

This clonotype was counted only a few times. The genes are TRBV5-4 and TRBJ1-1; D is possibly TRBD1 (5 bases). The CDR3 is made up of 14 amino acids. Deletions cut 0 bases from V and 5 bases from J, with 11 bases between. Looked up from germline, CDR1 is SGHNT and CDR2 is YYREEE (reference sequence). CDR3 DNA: TGTGCCAGCAGCTTGGGTGAGGGGCGGACTGAAGCTTTCTTT. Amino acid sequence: CASSLGEGRTEAFF.

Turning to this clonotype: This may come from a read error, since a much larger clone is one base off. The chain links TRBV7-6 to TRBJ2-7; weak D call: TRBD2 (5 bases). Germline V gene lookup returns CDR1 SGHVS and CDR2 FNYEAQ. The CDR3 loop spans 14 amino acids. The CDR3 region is CASGESTTSSIVSF. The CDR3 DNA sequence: TGTGCCAGCGGCGAATCCACTACGTCTAGCATCGTCAGCTTC.

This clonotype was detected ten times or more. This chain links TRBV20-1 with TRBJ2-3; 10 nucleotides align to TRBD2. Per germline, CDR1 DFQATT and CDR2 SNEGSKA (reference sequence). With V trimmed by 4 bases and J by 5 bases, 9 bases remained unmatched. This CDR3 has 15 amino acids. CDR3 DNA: TGCAGTGCTACTTCTAGCGGGGGACAACTAGATACGCAGTATTTT. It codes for CSATSSGGQLDTQYF.